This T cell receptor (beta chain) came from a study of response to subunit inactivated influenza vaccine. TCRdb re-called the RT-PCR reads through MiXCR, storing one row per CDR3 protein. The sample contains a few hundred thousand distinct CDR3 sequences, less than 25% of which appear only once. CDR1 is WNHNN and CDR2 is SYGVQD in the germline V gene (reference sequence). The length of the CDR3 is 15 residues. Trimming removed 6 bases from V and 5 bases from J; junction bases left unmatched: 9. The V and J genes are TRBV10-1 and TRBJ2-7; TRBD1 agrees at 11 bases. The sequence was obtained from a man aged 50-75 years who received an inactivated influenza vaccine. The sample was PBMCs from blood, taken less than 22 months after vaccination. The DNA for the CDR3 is TGCGCCAGCAGATCGGACAGGGGGCAGCCGAACGAGCAGTACTTC. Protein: CASRSDRGQPNEQYF.